What follows are 28 T cell receptor beta chains derived from one specimen sequenced in a study of CD8 T cells in Susac syndrome. RNA was extracted with the RNeasy kit, and a quantity of roughly 0.5 to 1 ug was reverse transcribed using random hexamers. MiXCR, run by TCRdb on the immunoSEQ multiplex PCR reads, gives a single entry per CDR3 protein. Of approximately 150,000 distinct CDR3 sequences in the sample, roughly 94% were seen once. The specimen was CD4+ T cells from PBMCs. Receptors were obtained from a human donor in good health.

This clonotype occurred a few times. The chain couples TRBV19 to TRBJ2-3, with 8 bases fitting TRBD2. The V gene end was trimmed by 4 bases and the J gene end by 6 bases; junction bases not matched to a gene: 3. The length of the CDR3 is 13 residues. Per the germline V gene, CDR1 is LNHDA and CDR2 is SQIVND (reference sequence). CDR3 sequence: CASSTGLEDTQYF. CDR3 DNA: TGTGCCAGTAGTACGGGACTAGAGGATACGCAGTATTTT.

The chain combines TRBV3-1 with TRBJ2-6, with unresolved D. Germline V gene lookup returns CDR1 LGHDT and CDR2 YNNKEL (reference sequence). V lost 1 base, J lost 2 bases, and 6 bases lay in between. This CDR3 comprises 15 residues. CDR3 DNA sequence: TGTGCCAGCAGCCAAGGGACGACTGGGGCCAACGTCCTGACTTTC. Residues: CASSQGTTGANVLTF.

This chain joins TRBV9 and TRBJ2-7; perhaps TRBD1 as D (5 bases). V lost 4 bases, J lost 3 bases, and 17 bases lay in between. The germline gives CDR1 SGDLS, CDR2 YYNGEE. The CDR3 sequence is 15 residues long. The CDR3 is CASSPRQNPYYEQYF. Here the CDR3 DNA reads TGTGCCAGCAGCCCCCGACAGAATCCGTACTACGAGCAGTACTTC.

The chain has TRBV5-6 and TRBJ2-5; D not certain. The CDR3 is made up of 14 amino acids. Germline V gives CDR1 SGHDT, CDR2 YYEEEE. The germline V and J ends were trimmed by 0 bases and 3 bases, with 9 bases remaining between them. This CDR3 is CASSLVSSKETQYF. As DNA, the CDR3 is TGTGCCAGCAGCTTGGTTAGTTCAAAAGAGACCCAGTACTTC.

The chain uses TRBV30 and TRBJ1-2; D gene unclear. Deletions cut 1 base from V and 1 base from J, with 16 bases between. CDR1 and CDR2 from the germline V gene are GTSNPN and SVGIG (reference sequence). The CDR3 length is 16 residues. As DNA, the CDR3 is TGTGCCTGGAGTGGCCCCCCTCGGACGGTTAACTATGGCTACACCTTC. Translating gives CAWSGPPRTVNYGYTF.

The V gene is TRBV4-1, the J gene TRBJ1-1, with D hard to call. CDR1 is MGHRA, CDR2 YSYEKL, per germline. The CDR3 spans 14 residues. Trimming took off 1 base at V and 1 base at J, with 7 bases between the two ends. The CDR3 loop reads CASSQVVQNTEAFF. The CDR3, as DNA: TGCGCCAGCAGCCAAGTTGTACAGAACACTGAAGCTTTCTTT.

This chain joins TRBV29-1 and TRBJ1-5; possible D gene TRBD1, 5 bases. The germline V and J ends were trimmed by 6 bases and 1 base, with 10 bases remaining between them. This CDR3 has 13 residues. CDR1 and CDR2 (germline): SQVTM, ANQGSEA. The CDR3 loop reads CSVREDSNQPQHF. CDR3 DNA sequence: TGCAGCGTCAGGGAGGACAGCAATCAGCCCCAGCATTTT.

The rearrangement uses TRBV20-1 and TRBJ1-5; tentative D call: TRBD1 (5 bases). V lost 1 base and J 5 bases, leaving 12 bases between the germline ends. Germline V gene sequence: CDR1 DFQATT, CDR2 SNEGSKA (reference sequence). The CDR3 consists of 14 residues. CDR3 residues: CSARAGSVDQPQHF. The CDR3 region has the DNA TGCAGTGCTAGAGCAGGGTCTGTGGATCAGCCCCAGCATTTT.

The rearrangement joins TRBV20-1 to TRBJ2-5; no clear D. This CDR3 comprises 14 residues. Trimming pared 1 base from V and 2 bases from J, leaving 11 bases between. Germline CDR1 reads DFQATT; CDR2 reads SNEGSKA (reference sequence). CDR3 in DNA: TGCAGTGCTAGAGGGGAAGGCTATCAAGAGACCCAGTACTTC. Its translation: CSARGEGYQETQYF.

This clonotype was picked up one time. J is TRBJ1-5 and V is TRBV18; 7 bases match TRBD1. The V gene end was trimmed by 2 bases and the J gene end by 5 bases; junction bases not matched to a gene: 9. Germline CDR1 KGHSH, CDR2 LQKENI. The CDR3 is 16 amino acids. The chain's CDR3 is CASSPTVTGKDQPQHF. Here the CDR3 DNA reads TGTGCCAGCTCACCAACGGTGACAGGGAAAGATCAGCCCCAGCATTTT.

This chain joins TRBV3-1 and TRBJ2-3, with 13 bases fitting TRBD2. V lost 4 bases and J lost 14; bases outside the gene matches: 3. CDR1 and CDR2 (germline): LGHDT, YNNKEL (reference sequence). The CDR3 is 12 residues long. Written as DNA, the CDR3 is TGTGCCAGCAGCCCCGGACTAGCGGGAGTGTATTTT. This codes for CASSPGLAGVYF.

This sequence joins TRBV30 and TRBJ1-2, with D perhaps TRBD1 (6 bases). The CDR3 sequence is 11 residues long. V was trimmed by 3 bases and J by 9 bases, leaving 11 bases between them. Germline CDR1 GTSNPN, CDR2 SVGIG (reference sequence). Here the CDR3 reads CAWRGGPSYTF. The CDR3 nucleotides are TGTGCCTGGAGAGGGGGACCGAGCTACACCTTC.

The chain has TRBV5-6 and TRBJ1-1; D may be TRBD1 (5 bases). Trimming cost V 4 bases and J 1 base, with 17 bases left between them. The CDR3 runs 16 residues. Germline V gene lookup returns CDR1 SGHDT and CDR2 YYEEEE. The CDR3 nucleotides read TGTGCCAGCAGCCGAGGGCTGCTTACAGGGAACACTGAAGCTTTCTTT. This codes for CASSRGLLTGNTEAFF.

The rearrangement uses TRBV25-1 and TRBJ2-1, with 10 bases lining up with TRBD2. After removal of 8 bases from V and 7 bases from J, the junction contained 11 bases not matched to a gene. In germline, CDR1 is MGHDK, CDR2 SYGVNS. This CDR3 spans 15 amino acids. Here the CDR3 DNA reads TGTGCCAGCGCCCTTTTAGCGGGAGGTGTAAATGAGCAGTTCTTC. It specifies CASALLAGGVNEQFF.

V gene TRBV20-1 combines with J gene TRBJ1-1; maybe TRBD1 (6 bases). V shed 4 bases and J shed 2 bases, with 11 bases lying between them. This CDR3 is 13 amino acids long. Germline CDR1 reads DFQATT; CDR2 reads SNEGSKA (reference sequence). The CDR3 is CSAIRQANTEAFF. The DNA for the CDR3 is TGCAGTGCTATAAGACAGGCCAACACTGAAGCTTTCTTT.

This chain joins TRBV18 and TRBJ2-5; tentative D call: TRBD1 (6 bases). Germline CDR1 and CDR2: KGHSH and LQKENI. V lost 3 bases, J lost 3 bases, and 11 bases lay in between. This CDR3 comprises 14 residues. CDR3 coding DNA: TGTGCCAGCTCACCGGTAGGGGGAGAAGAGACCCAGTACTTC. This gives the protein CASSPVGGEETQYF. Variable domain in full (rest from reference TRBV18 and TRBJ2-5): NAGVMQNPRHLVRRRGQEARLRCSPMKGHSHVYWYRQLPEEGLKFMVYLQKENIIDESGMPKERFSAEFPKEGPSILRIQQVVRGDSAAYFCASSPVGGEETQYFGPGTRLLVL.

The chain is built from TRBV24-1 and TRBJ2-7, with 7 bases that match TRBD1. The CDR3 is 15 residues long. V lost 3 bases and J lost 1; bases outside the gene matches: 5. Germline CDR1 is KGHDR and CDR2 is SFDVKD. The CDR3 DNA is TGTGCCACCAGTGATCCGAGACAGGGTTCCTACGAGCAGTACTTC. Residues: CATSDPRQGSYEQYF.

About this clonotype: Likely a read error: the CDR3 ends without its conserved phenylalanine or tryptophan. The CDR3 loop reads CSARGVVSYEQYL. The CDR3 bases are TGCAGCGCTAGGGGGGTGGTTTCCTACGAGCAGTACTTG. The chain combines TRBV29-1 with TRBJ2-7; possibly TRBD1 or TRBD2 for D (6 bases each). Trimming took 7 bases from V and 1 from J, leaving 14 bases between them. Germline V CDR1 and CDR2: SQVTM, ANQGSEA. CDR3 size: 13 residues.

The chain carries TRBV3-1 and TRBJ1-1; D unclear. V lost 1 base and J lost 10, with 13 bases in between. Germline assignment: CDR1 LGHDT and CDR2 YNNKEL (reference sequence). This CDR3 contains 13 residues. The CDR3 is CASSQGGAAGAFF. CDR3 nucleotide sequence: TGTGCCAGCAGCCAAGGTGGAGCGGCGGGAGCTTTCTTT.

The chain combines TRBV6-1 with TRBJ2-2; TRBD1 aligns across 8 bases. CDR1 is MNHNS, CDR2 SASEGT, per germline. This CDR3 region has 17 residues. V was clipped by 6 bases and J by 4 bases; unmatched bases: 13. The CDR3 coding sequence is TGTGCCAGCAGCACAGGGGGGTCAGGGGTCGGCACCGGGGAGCTGTTTTTT. Amino acid sequence: CASSTGGSGVGTGELFF.

This rearrangement joins TRBV19 to TRBJ2-7; TRBD1 is a possible D gene (5 bases). V lost 3 bases, J lost 8 bases, and 23 bases lay in between. Germline CDR1 and CDR2: LNHDA and SQIVND (reference sequence). The CDR3 runs 16 residues. The CDR3, as DNA: TGTGCCAGTAGTATGACAGCCAGTGGGGCCGTTATGAAGCAGTACTTC. This gives the protein CASSMTASGAVMKQYF.

This rearrangement joins TRBV6-6 to TRBJ2-1; 10 nucleotides match TRBD2. The germline CDR1 and CDR2 sequences are MNHNY and SVGAGI (reference sequence). The trim removed 4 bases at V and 12 bases at J, leaving 6 bases unmatched. The CDR3 has 13 residues. CDR3 nucleotide sequence: TGTGCCAGCAGTTCCCGACTAGCGGGCTGGCAGTTCTTC. This encodes CASSSRLAGWQFF.

The chain recombines TRBV25-1 with TRBJ2-1, with 16 bases aligning to TRBD2. Germline loops: CDR1 MGHDK, CDR2 SYGVNS. This CDR3 has 14 residues. The V segment lost 6 bases and the J segment 9 bases; nucleotides outside the gene matches: 2. The CDR3, as DNA: TGTGCCAGCAGGGGACTAGCGGGAGGGAGTGAGCAGTTCTTC. It codes for CASRGLAGGSEQFF.

V and J are TRBV7-9 and TRBJ2-4; tentative D call: TRBD2 (5 bases). V was trimmed by 5 bases and J by 1 base, leaving 15 bases between them. This CDR3 spans 16 amino acids. The germline V gene encodes CDR1 SEHNR and CDR2 FQNEAQ (reference sequence). The CDR3 DNA follows: TGTGCCAGCAGCCCGGATCCCAGAGGGGCCAAAAACATTCAGTACTTC. This gives the protein CASSPDPRGAKNIQYF.

The chain carries TRBV3-1 and TRBJ2-3; no firm D call. There are 14 residues in the CDR3. Germline V gives CDR1 LGHDT, CDR2 YNNKEL (reference sequence). V dropped 0 bases and J dropped 6 bases, with 10 bases sitting between them. CDR3 sequence reads: CASSQDSYGDTQYF. In DNA, the CDR3 is TGTGCCAGCAGCCAAGATTCGTATGGGGATACGCAGTATTTT.

V gene TRBV30 combines with J gene TRBJ2-3, with a tentative D call TRBD2 (5 bases). V was shortened by 3 bases and J by 11 bases, with 15 bases between the two germline ends. The CDR3 has 12 amino acids. Germline V gene data show CDR1 as GTSNPN and CDR2 as SVGIG (reference sequence). CDR3: CAWSYREGGQYF. Here the CDR3 DNA reads TGTGCCTGGAGCTACCGGGAAGGAGGGCAGTATTTT.

The chain combines TRBV7-2 with TRBJ2-1; no definite D call. The CDR3 runs 16 residues. V was pared by 2 bases and J by 0 bases, with 11 bases between. Germline values: CDR1 SGHTA, CDR2 FQGNSA. CDR3 bases: TGTGCCAGCAGCTTAAGGTCCTCCAGCTCCTACAATGAGCAGTTCTTC. Amino acid sequence: CASSLRSSSSYNEQFF.

A single count supports this clonotype. The chain has TRBV2 and TRBJ1-2; TRBD1 is a possible D gene (5 bases). The CDR3 runs 12 residues. Per the germline V gene, CDR1 is SNHLY and CDR2 is FYNNEI. Trimming shortened V by 6 bases and J by 13 bases, and 18 bases separated the two germline ends. CDR3 sequence: CASSHRPSGRTF. In DNA form, the CDR3 reads TGTGCCAGCAGCCACAGGCCCTCAGGCCGCACCTTC. Based on the CDR3 plus reference TRBV2 and TRBJ1-2, the full variable domain is EPEVTQTPSHQVTQMGQEVILRCVPISNHLYFYWYRQILGQKVEFLVSFYNNEISEKSEIFDDQFSVERPDGSNFTLKIRSTKLEDSAMYFCASSHRPSGRTFGSGTRLTVV.